The present entry profiles one T cell receptor beta chain with its context. V lost 1 base and J 5 bases, leaving 13 bases between the germline ends. CDR1 and CDR2 (germline): SGHRS, YFSETQ. This CDR3 contains 15 residues. Each CDR3 protein is one row after TCRdb ran MiXCR on the RT-PCR reads. The sample shows about 700,000 distinct CDR3 sequences, 14% of them seen only once. This receptor was identified in a female donor in good health, serving as a healthy control. Material for sequencing was memory CD4+ T cells from blood. The chain recombines TRBV5-1 with TRBJ2-1; D remains ambiguous. CDR3 nucleotide sequence: TGCGCCAGCAGCTTGCGAAGGGAAGGTAACAATGAGCAGTTCTTC. It specifies CASSLRREGNNEQFF.